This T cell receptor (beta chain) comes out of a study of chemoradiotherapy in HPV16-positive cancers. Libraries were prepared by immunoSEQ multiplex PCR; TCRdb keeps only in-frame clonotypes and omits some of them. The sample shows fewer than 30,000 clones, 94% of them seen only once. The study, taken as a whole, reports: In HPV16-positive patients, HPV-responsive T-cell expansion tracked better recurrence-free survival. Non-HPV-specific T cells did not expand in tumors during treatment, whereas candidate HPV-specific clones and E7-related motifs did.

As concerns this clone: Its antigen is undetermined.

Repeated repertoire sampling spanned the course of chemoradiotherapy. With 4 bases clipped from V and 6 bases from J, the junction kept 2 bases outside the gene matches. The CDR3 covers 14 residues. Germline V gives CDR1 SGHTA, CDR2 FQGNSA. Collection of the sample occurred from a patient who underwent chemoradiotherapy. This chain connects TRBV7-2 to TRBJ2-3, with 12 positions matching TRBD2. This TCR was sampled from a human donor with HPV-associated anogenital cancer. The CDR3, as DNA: TGTGCCAGCAGCTCTAGCGGGGGGGCGGATACGCAGTATTTT. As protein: CASSSSGGADTQYF.